The 32 T cell receptor beta chains in this list originate from one sample, sequenced in a study of T cell responses to AZD1222 COVID-19 vaccine. Some clones are missing from TCRdb's copy, which holds only in-frame ones; the method was immunoSEQ multiplex PCR. The sample lists roughly 170,000 clones, 90% to 95% occurring once. The sample here was peripheral blood, taken 28 days after the second AZD1222 dose. The receptors were sampled from an adult who received the AZD1222 COVID-19 vaccine.

With regard to this clone: Other DNA sequences in the same sample also yield this CDR3. The CDR3 DNA is TGCGCCAGCAGCTTAGTAGCGGGGGGCACAGATACGCAGTATTTT. This gives the protein CASSLVAGGTDTQYF. The chain employs TRBV5-1 and TRBJ2-3, with 9 bases aligning to TRBD2. CDR1 and CDR2 (germline): SGHRS, YFSETQ. CDR3 length equals 15 residues. J was trimmed by 1 base and V by 2 bases; bases with no gene match: 2. Combining the CDR3 with reference TRBV5-1 and TRBJ2-3 gives the whole variable domain KAGVTQTPRYLIKTRGQQVTLSCSPISGHRSVSWYQQTPGQGLQFLFEYFSETQRNKGNFPGRFSGRQFSNSRSEMNVSTLELGDSALYLCASSLVAGGTDTQYFGPGTRLTVL.

This chain connects TRBV7-6 to TRBJ2-7, with no clear D. The CDR3 is 14 residues long. In germline, CDR1 is SGHVS, CDR2 FNYEAQ. Trimming pared 1 base from V and 3 bases from J, leaving 10 bases between. As DNA, the CDR3 is TGTGCCAGCAGCTTAGAGGTCGGGCGCTACGAGCAGTACTTC. As protein: CASSLEVGRYEQYF.

Regarding this clone: The same CDR3 is also encoded by other DNA sequences in this sample. This rearrangement joins TRBV5-1 to TRBJ1-1, with D perhaps TRBD1 (6 bases). The CDR3 loop spans 13 amino acids. Trimming stripped 4 bases from V and 0 bases from J, with 7 bases between. Germline-derived CDR1 and CDR2 are SGHRS and YFSETQ. The CDR3 nucleotides read TGCGCCAGCAGCCCAGGGGTGAACACTGAAGCTTTCTTT. Residues: CASSPGVNTEAFF.

The rearrangement joins TRBV6-5 to TRBJ1-3, with D unclear. CDR3 length: 12 residues. The V gene's germline CDR1 is MNHEY and CDR2 SVGAGI. V was trimmed by 8 bases and J by 1 base, leaving 6 bases between them. The DNA for the CDR3 is TGTGCCAGCTCGGGTTCTGGAAACACCATATATTTT. Translation gives CASSGSGNTIYF.

The count of this clone is one. The V call is TRBV6-5, the J call TRBJ2-3; D might be TRBD1 (6 bases). The germline V gene has CDR1 MNHEY and CDR2 SVGAGI. This CDR3 has 13 residues. With 6 bases removed from V and 4 bases from J, the gap between germline ends came to 11 bases. The CDR3 sequence is CASRPGVADTQYF. CDR3 nucleotide sequence: TGTGCCAGCAGGCCAGGGGTGGCAGATACGCAGTATTTT.

The V and J genes are TRBV11-3 and TRBJ2-7; possibly TRBD1 for D (5 bases). Trimming took 5 bases from V and 0 from J, leaving 17 bases between them. This CDR3 is 16 amino acids long. Germline CDR1 SGHNT, CDR2 YENEEA. This CDR3 is CASSLRWGASSYEQYF. The CDR3, as DNA: TGTGCCAGCAGCCTCAGGTGGGGCGCTAGCTCCTACGAGCAGTACTTC.

The chain uses TRBV7-9 and TRBJ2-7; 10 bases are shared with TRBD2. J gave up 2 bases and V 5 bases, and 6 bases lay outside the gene matches. Germline V gives CDR1 SEHNR, CDR2 FQNEAQ (reference sequence). CDR3 length: 15 amino acids. CDR3 loop: CASSTIAGGAYEQYF. The CDR3 DNA is TGTGCCAGCAGCACCATAGCGGGAGGAGCCTACGAGCAGTACTTC.

The chain couples TRBV20-1 to TRBJ1-3; D is ambiguous. This CDR3 is built from 11 residues. The germline CDR1 and CDR2 sequences are DFQATT and SNEGSKA (reference sequence). Trimming shortened V by 5 bases and J by 7 bases, and 9 bases separated the two germline ends. This CDR3 is CSASSGNTIYF. For the CDR3, the DNA is TGCAGTGCTTCAAGTGGGAACACCATATATTTT.

The rearrangement uses TRBV7-8 and TRBJ2-7; 8 nucleotides line up with TRBD2. The CDR3 is 16 residues long. Germline CDR1 reads SGHVS; CDR2 reads FQNEAQ. The trim removed 1 base at V and 4 bases at J, leaving 9 bases unmatched. DNA of the CDR3: TGTGCCAGCAGCTTAGGATTAGCGGGAAGAGGGTACGAGCAGTACTTC. Translated, it gives CASSLGLAGRGYEQYF.

J is TRBJ2-7 and V is TRBV5-1; D is ambiguous. Trimming took 2 bases from V and 3 from J, leaving 6 bases between them. The germline V gene encodes CDR1 SGHRS and CDR2 YFSETQ. This CDR3 region has 12 residues. The CDR3 DNA reads as TGCGCCAGCAGCTTTTCGAGCTACGAGCAGTACTTC. It translates to CASSFSSYEQYF.

The rearrangement uses TRBV5-1 and TRBJ2-7, with 13 positions matching TRBD2. The CDR3 runs 15 residues. Germline trimming cut 4 bases from V and 6 bases from J; bases unmatched to any gene: 7. Germline CDR1 and CDR2: SGHRS and YFSETQ. The CDR3 bases are TGCGCCAGCAGCCCAAGCTGGACTAGCGGGAGCGAGCAGTACTTC. This codes for CASSPSWTSGSEQYF. The full variable domain, with the rest looked up from reference TRBV5-1 and TRBJ2-7, is KAGVTQTPRYLIKTRGQQVTLSCSPISGHRSVSWYQQTPGQGLQFLFEYFSETQRNKGNFPGRFSGRQFSNSRSEMNVSTLELGDSALYLCASSPSWTSGSEQYFGPGTRLTVT.

V usage is TRBV19 and J usage is TRBJ1-1; D unclear. The CDR3 totals 14 residues. Germline V gives CDR1 LNHDA, CDR2 SQIVND (reference sequence). Deletions cut 3 bases from V and 1 base from J, with 9 bases between. The CDR3 sequence is CASSIGYSNTEAFF. DNA of the CDR3: TGTGCCAGTAGTATCGGATACTCGAACACTGAAGCTTTCTTT.

This chain uses TRBV19 with TRBJ1-1; D is ambiguous. This CDR3 is built from 15 residues. V was pared by 8 bases and J by 3 bases, with 19 bases between. Germline assignment: CDR1 LNHDA and CDR2 SQIVND (reference sequence). CDR3: CASGPLGPRYTEAFF. The CDR3 bases are TGTGCCAGTGGGCCCTTAGGGCCGCGGTACACTGAAGCTTTCTTT.

This chain links TRBV24-1 with TRBJ1-2; 9 bases align to TRBD1. CDR1 KGHDR and CDR2 SFDVKD come from the germline V gene. The CDR3 extends over 12 amino acids. With V trimmed by 5 bases and J by 7 bases, 1 base remained unmatched. The CDR3 protein is CATSGQGGGYTF. CDR3 bases: TGTGCCACCAGTGGACAGGGGGGTGGCTACACCTTC.

The gene calls are TRBV27 and TRBJ1-3; TRBD1 is a possible D gene (6 bases). Germline values: CDR1 MNHEY, CDR2 SMNVEV (reference sequence). The CDR3 has 14 amino acids. Trimming pared 6 bases from V and 11 bases from J, leaving 20 bases between. This chain's CDR3 is CASRTNPGEGAIYF. CDR3 sequence (DNA): TGTGCCAGCAGAACTAACCCTGGTGAGGGGGCCATATATTTT.

The gene calls are TRBV7-2 and TRBJ1-1, with D tentatively TRBD1 (5 bases). Trimming cost V 3 bases and J 2 bases, with 7 bases left between them. CDR3 length: 13 amino acids. Germline V lookup: CDR1 SGHTA, CDR2 FQGNSA. CDR3 sequence: CASSFRGNTEAFF. Here the CDR3 DNA reads TGTGCCAGCAGCTTCCGGGGCAACACTGAAGCTTTCTTT.

The V call is TRBV28, the J call TRBJ2-1, with D possibly being TRBD1 (6 bases). This CDR3 is 12 amino acids long. V shed 2 bases and J shed 7 bases, with 6 bases lying between them. From germline, CDR1 is MDHEN and CDR2 SYDVKM. As DNA, the CDR3 is TGTGCCAGCAGTTTACAGGGGAATGAGCAGTTCTTC. It encodes CASSLQGNEQFF. The full variable domain, in which reference TRBV28 and TRBJ2-1 provide the parts outside the CDR3, is DVKVTQSSRYLVKRTGEKVFLECVQDMDHENMFWYRQDPGLGLRLIYFSYDVKMKEKGDIPEGYSVSREKKERFSLILESASTNQTSMYLCASSLQGNEQFFGPGTRLTVL.

The genes are TRBV4-2 and TRBJ1-3; 7 bases align to TRBD1. Germline V CDR1 and CDR2: LGHNA, YNFKEQ. The CDR3 totals 16 residues. The V gene end was trimmed by 0 bases and the J gene end by 4 bases; junction bases not matched to a gene: 6. The CDR3 region has the DNA TGTGCCAGCAGCCAAGATGTGGGACAGTCGGGAAACACCATATATTTT. It specifies CASSQDVGQSGNTIYF.

V and J are TRBV9 and TRBJ2-1, with 11 bases fitting TRBD2. This CDR3 contains 15 residues. After removal of 0 bases from V and 9 bases from J, the junction contained 5 bases not matched to a gene. Looked up from germline, CDR1 is SGDLS and CDR2 is YYNGEE. The CDR3 DNA reads TGTGCCAGCAGCGTAGTTAGCGGGAGGGCGGTTGAGCAGTTCTTC. Translating gives CASSVVSGRAVEQFF.

The chain has TRBV10-3 and TRBJ1-2; no firm D call. The CDR3 extends over 13 amino acids. Trimming pared 2 bases from V and 4 bases from J, leaving 8 bases between. Germline V gene data show CDR1 as ENHRY and CDR2 as SYGVKD. CDR3 loop: CAISETDTYGYTF. CDR3 in DNA: TGTGCCATCAGTGAGACCGATACCTATGGCTACACCTTC.

The V and J genes are TRBV5-1 and TRBJ1-3; 8 bases are a match to TRBD1. With 0 bases clipped from V and 4 bases from J, the junction kept 3 bases outside the gene matches. Germline V gene lookup returns CDR1 SGHRS and CDR2 YFSETQ. The CDR3 loop spans 15 amino acids. The CDR3 protein is CASSLGRGPGNTIYF. The CDR3 bases are TGCGCCAGCAGCTTGGGCAGGGGGCCAGGAAACACCATATATTTT.

The sample holds one count of this clone. The V call is TRBV11-2, the J call TRBJ1-5, with D possibly being TRBD1 (5 bases). This CDR3 contains 15 residues. CDR1 SGHAT and CDR2 FQNNGV come from the germline V gene. V lost 1 base and J 6 bases, leaving 13 bases between the germline ends. CDR3 sequence reads: CASSLGGRGSQPQHF. CDR3 DNA sequence: TGTGCCAGCAGCTTAGGTGGGAGGGGCAGTCAGCCCCAGCATTTT.

The genes are TRBV7-9 and TRBJ2-7; 8 nucleotides match TRBD2. With 2 bases clipped from V and 6 bases from J, the junction kept 6 bases outside the gene matches. Per germline, CDR1 SEHNR and CDR2 FQNEAQ (reference sequence). The length of the CDR3 is 14 residues. The CDR3 DNA follows: TGTGCCAGCAGCTTAACTGGACTAGCAGTCGAGCAGTACTTC. Translating gives CASSLTGLAVEQYF.

V and J are TRBV7-9 and TRBJ2-3; no firm D call. Germline V lookup: CDR1 SEHNR, CDR2 FQNEAQ (reference sequence). The CDR3 loop spans 11 amino acids. Deletions cut 5 bases from V and 4 bases from J, with 4 bases between. CDR3 protein: CASSPADTQYF. The CDR3 coding sequence is TGTGCCAGCAGCCCCGCAGATACGCAGTATTTT.

V usage is TRBV4-3 and J usage is TRBJ2-2; possibly TRBD1 or TRBD2 for D (5 bases each). V lost 3 bases, J lost 5 bases, and 16 bases lay in between. This CDR3 has 16 residues. Germline values: CDR1 LGHNA, CDR2 YSLEER. The CDR3 nucleotides read TGCGCCAGCAGCCAGGGTCATCGGGGCTCAACCGGGGAGCTGTTTTTT. Its translation is CASSQGHRGSTGELFF.

This chain links TRBV19 with TRBJ1-4; the D gene is possibly TRBD1 (5 bases). The germline gives CDR1 LNHDA, CDR2 SQIVND (reference sequence). V was trimmed by 1 base and J by 6 bases, leaving 9 bases between them. CDR3 length: 14 residues. The DNA of the CDR3 is TGTGCCAGTAGTATAGGCCAGGGAGATGAAAAACTGTTTTTT. Translation gives CASSIGQGDEKLFF.

The genes are TRBV4-3 and TRBJ1-5; D not certain. The CDR3 consists of 15 residues. V lost 0 bases and J 4 bases, leaving 10 bases between the germline ends. From germline, CDR1 is LGHNA and CDR2 YSLEER. CDR3 nucleotides: TGCGCCAGCAGCCAAGATTCAGGAGAAAATCAGCCCCAGCATTTT. Amino acid sequence: CASSQDSGENQPQHF.

This clone was picked up one time. The chain combines TRBV11-3 with TRBJ2-3; 13 nucleotides align to TRBD2. Germline V gene data show CDR1 as SGHNT and CDR2 as YENEEA. V shed 1 base and J 3 bases; nucleotides not matched to a gene: 7. This CDR3 is built from 18 residues. CDR3 protein: CASSLALRLAGGTDTQYF. The DNA for the CDR3 is TGTGCCAGCAGCTTAGCGTTGCGACTAGCGGGGGGAACAGATACGCAGTATTTT.

This chain connects TRBV4-1 to TRBJ2-1; no clear D. The CDR3 is 13 amino acids. V was pared by 0 bases and J by 4 bases, with 4 bases between. Per germline, CDR1 MGHRA and CDR2 YSYEKL. DNA of the CDR3: TGCGCCAGCAGCCAAGAACTTTACAATGAGCAGTTCTTC. Amino acid sequence: CASSQELYNEQFF.

The J gene is TRBJ2-7, the V gene TRBV28; D may match TRBD1 or TRBD2 (5 bases each). There are 13 residues in the CDR3. Deletions cut 6 bases from V and 3 bases from J, with 12 bases between. Germline V gene lookup returns CDR1 MDHEN and CDR2 SYDVKM. This CDR3 reads CASRLDSLYEQYF. The DNA of the CDR3 is TGTGCCAGCAGACTAGACAGCCTCTACGAGCAGTACTTC.

The chain employs TRBV7-9 and TRBJ1-4; 11 bases fit TRBD1. CDR1 is SEHNR, CDR2 FQNEAQ, per germline (reference sequence). Germline trimming cut 7 bases from V and 8 bases from J; bases unmatched to any gene: 3. The CDR3 runs to 13 residues. CDR3: CASNRDRGEKLFF. CDR3 coding DNA: TGTGCCAGCAACCGGGACAGGGGGGAAAAACTGTTTTTT.

The CDR3 sequence: CASSVGVSYEQYF. The CDR3 nucleotides are TGTGCCAGCAGCGTGGGGGTTTCCTACGAGCAGTACTTC. The genes are TRBV12-3 or TRBV12-4 and TRBJ2-7, with D perhaps being TRBD1 or TRBD2 (5 bases each). Between the trimmed V and J ends, which lost 6 bases and 1 base, there was a span of 10 bases. The CDR3 extends over 13 amino acids.